This TCR beta chain was identified in a study of T-cell reconstitution after alpha-beta-depleted transplantation in children. Unique molecular identifiers were built into the TCRbeta library. From the PCR reads, TCRdb called clonotypes with MiXCR, one entry per CDR3 protein. This sample has some 490,000 distinct CDR3 sequences, with approximately 12% found just once. This clonotype was detected ten times or more. The germline V gene has CDR1 SNHLY and CDR2 FYNNEI. CDR3 length: 16 amino acids. The trim removed 6 bases at V and 5 bases at J, leaving 14 bases unmatched. This chain links TRBV2 with TRBJ2-3; 7 bases align to TRBD2. The specimen was PBMCs from the stem cell graft donor, collected from the stem cell graft. This sequence was found in a human donor who donated a stem cell graft to a child with combined immunodeficiency. CDR3 bases: TGTGCCAGCAGGGCCGGGCAGCGGGGCTCGTTAGATACGCAGTATTTT. Protein product: CASRAGQRGSLDTQYF.